This T cell receptor beta chain originates from a study of vaccination effects on CD4 cells after COVID-19. Findings of the study overall: Late post-vaccination samples showed marked contraction of infection- and vaccine-induced clones.

A note on this clone: Antigen specificity is unknown.

The method was immunoSEQ multiplex PCR; TCRdb's version includes in-frame clones alone and lacks a portion of them. The sample holds around 37,000 clones, 65% to 80% seen once. Isolating CD4+ T cells followed ten to eleven days of culture. Material: CD4+ T cells from PBMCs cultured without peptide, obtained before COVID-19 vaccination. The receptor comes from a human donor who received a COVID-19 vaccine.

The CDR3 bases are TGTGCCAGCAGCCCGCGGACAGGGGTCAATCAGCCCCAGCATTTT. Its translation is CASSPRTGVNQPQHF. This chain connects TRBV3-1 (or the pseudogene TRBV3-2) to TRBJ1-5, with 9 bases that match TRBD1. Per germline, CDR1 LGHDT and CDR2 YNNKEL (reference sequence). The CDR3 contains 15 residues. V lost 4 bases and J lost 3; bases outside the gene matches: 4.